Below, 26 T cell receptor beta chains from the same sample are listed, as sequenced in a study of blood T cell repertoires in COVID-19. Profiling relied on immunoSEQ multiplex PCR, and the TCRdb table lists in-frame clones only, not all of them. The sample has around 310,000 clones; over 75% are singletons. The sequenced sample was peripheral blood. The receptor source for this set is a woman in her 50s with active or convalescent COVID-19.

The CDR3 DNA reads TGCGCCAGCAGCCAAAGTCTCCGACAGTCAGATACGCAGTATTTT. This sequence encodes CASSQSLRQSDTQYF. The gene calls are TRBV4-1 and TRBJ2-3, with D tentatively TRBD1 (5 bases). The ends were cut back, 2 bases at V and 4 bases at J, with 13 bases in the middle. This CDR3 region has 15 residues. From germline, CDR1 is MGHRA and CDR2 YSYEKL.

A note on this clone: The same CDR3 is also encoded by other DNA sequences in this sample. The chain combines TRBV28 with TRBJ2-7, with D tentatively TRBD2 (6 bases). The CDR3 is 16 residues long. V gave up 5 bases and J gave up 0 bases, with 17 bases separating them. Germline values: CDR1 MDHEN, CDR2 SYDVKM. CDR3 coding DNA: TGTGCCAGCAGTCCAACCGGGACTTTGAGCTCCTACGAGCAGTACTTC. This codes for CASSPTGTLSSYEQYF. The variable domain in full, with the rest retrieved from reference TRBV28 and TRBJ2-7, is DVKVTQSSRYLVKRTGEKVFLECVQDMDHENMFWYRQDPGLGLRLIYFSYDVKMKEKGDIPEGYSVSREKKERFSLILESASTNQTSMYLCASSPTGTLSSYEQYFGPGTRLTVT.

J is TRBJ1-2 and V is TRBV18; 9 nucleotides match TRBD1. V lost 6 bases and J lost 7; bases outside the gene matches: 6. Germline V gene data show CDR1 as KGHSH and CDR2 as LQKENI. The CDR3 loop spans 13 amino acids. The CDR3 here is CASSPGQGPGYTF. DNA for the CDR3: TGTGCCAGCTCTCCGGGACAGGGTCCTGGCTACACCTTC.

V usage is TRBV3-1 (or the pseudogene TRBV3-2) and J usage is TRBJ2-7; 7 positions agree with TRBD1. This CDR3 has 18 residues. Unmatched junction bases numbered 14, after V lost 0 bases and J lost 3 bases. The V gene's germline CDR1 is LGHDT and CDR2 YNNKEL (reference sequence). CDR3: CASSQDYGPGQPYYEQYF. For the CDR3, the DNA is TGTGCCAGCAGCCAAGATTATGGGCCGGGACAGCCATACTACGAGCAGTACTTC.

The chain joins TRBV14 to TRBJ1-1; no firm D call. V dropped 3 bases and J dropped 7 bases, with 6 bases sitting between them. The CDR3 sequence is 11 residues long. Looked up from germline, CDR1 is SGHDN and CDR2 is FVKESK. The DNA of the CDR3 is TGTGCCAGCAGCCAGATACATGAAGCTTTCTTT. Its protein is CASSQIHEAFF.

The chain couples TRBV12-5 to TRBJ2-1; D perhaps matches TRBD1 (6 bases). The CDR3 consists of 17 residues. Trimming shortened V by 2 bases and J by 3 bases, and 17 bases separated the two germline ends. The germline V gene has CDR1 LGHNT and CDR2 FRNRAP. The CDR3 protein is CASGLLTGPHIYNEQFF. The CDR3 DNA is TGTGCTAGTGGTTTGTTAACAGGGCCCCATATCTACAATGAGCAGTTCTTC.

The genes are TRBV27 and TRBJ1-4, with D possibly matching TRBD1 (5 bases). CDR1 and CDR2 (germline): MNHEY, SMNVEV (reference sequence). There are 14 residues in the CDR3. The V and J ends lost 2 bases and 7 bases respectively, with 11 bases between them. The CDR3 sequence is CASSLRGTGEKLFF. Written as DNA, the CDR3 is TGTGCCAGCAGTTTAAGGGGAACAGGTGAAAAACTGTTTTTT.

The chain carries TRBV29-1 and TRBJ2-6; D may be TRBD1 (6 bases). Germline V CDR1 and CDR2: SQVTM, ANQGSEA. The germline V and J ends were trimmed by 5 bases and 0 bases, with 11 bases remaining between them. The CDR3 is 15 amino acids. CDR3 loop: CSVSTGPSGANVLTF. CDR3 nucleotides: TGCAGCGTTTCGACAGGACCCTCTGGGGCCAACGTCCTGACTTTC.

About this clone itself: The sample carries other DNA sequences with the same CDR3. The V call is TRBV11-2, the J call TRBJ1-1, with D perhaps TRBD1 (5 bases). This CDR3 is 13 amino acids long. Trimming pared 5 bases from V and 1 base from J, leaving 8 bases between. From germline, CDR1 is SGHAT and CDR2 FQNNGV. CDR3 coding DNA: TGTGCCAGCAGCCTCGACAGGAACACTGAAGCTTTCTTT. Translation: CASSLDRNTEAFF.

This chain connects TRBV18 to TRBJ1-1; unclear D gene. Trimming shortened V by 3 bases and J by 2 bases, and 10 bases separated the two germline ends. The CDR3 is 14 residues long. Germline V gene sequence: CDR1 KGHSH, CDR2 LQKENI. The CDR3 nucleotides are TGTGCCAGCTCACCGGTACAGTTAAACACTGAAGCTTTCTTT. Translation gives CASSPVQLNTEAFF.

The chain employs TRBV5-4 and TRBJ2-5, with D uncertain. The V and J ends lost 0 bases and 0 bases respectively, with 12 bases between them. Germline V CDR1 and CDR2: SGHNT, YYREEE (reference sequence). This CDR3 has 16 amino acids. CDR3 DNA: TGTGCCAGCAGCTTGGATCGGGTTACGGACCAAGAGACCCAGTACTTC. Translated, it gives CASSLDRVTDQETQYF.

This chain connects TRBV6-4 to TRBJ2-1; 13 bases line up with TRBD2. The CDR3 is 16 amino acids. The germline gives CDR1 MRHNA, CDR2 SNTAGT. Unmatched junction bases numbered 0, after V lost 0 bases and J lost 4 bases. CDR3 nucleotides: TGTGCCAGCAGTGACTCGGGACTAGCGGGATACAATGAGCAGTTCTTC. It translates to CASSDSGLAGYNEQFF.

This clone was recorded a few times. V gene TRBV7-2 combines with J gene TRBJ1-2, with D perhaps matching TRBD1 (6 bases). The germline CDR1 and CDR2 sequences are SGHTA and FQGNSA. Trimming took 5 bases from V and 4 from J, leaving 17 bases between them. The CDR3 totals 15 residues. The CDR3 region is CASSPQVGALYGYTF. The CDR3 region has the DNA TGTGCCAGCAGCCCCCAGGTGGGGGCCCTCTATGGCTACACCTTC.

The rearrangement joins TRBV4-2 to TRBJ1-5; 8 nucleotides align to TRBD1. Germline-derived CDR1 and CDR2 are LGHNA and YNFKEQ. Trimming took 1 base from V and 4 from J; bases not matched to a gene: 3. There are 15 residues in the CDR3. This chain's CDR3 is CASSQGGQGNQPQHF. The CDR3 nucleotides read TGTGCCAGCAGCCAAGGAGGACAGGGAAATCAGCCCCAGCATTTT.

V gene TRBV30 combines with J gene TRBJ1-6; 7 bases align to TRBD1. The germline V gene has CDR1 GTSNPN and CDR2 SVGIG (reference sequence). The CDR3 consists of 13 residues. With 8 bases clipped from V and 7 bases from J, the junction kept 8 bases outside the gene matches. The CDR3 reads CARSGQANSPLHF. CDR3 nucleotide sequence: TGTGCCCGATCCGGACAGGCGAATTCACCCCTCCACTTT.

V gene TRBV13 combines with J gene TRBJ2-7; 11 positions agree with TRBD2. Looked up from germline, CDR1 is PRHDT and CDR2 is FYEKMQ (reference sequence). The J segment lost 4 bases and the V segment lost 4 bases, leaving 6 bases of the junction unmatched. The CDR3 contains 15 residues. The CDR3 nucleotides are TGTGCCAGCAGCTCGGCACTAGCGGGAGTATACGAGCAGTACTTC. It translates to CASSSALAGVYEQYF. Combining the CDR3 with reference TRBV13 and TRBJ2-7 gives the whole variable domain AAGVIQSPRHLIKEKRETATLKCYPIPRHDTVYWYQQGPGQDPQFLISFYEKMQSDKGSIPDRFSAQQFSDYHSELNMSSLELGDSALYFCASSSALAGVYEQYFGPGTRLTVT.

Here the CDR3 DNA reads TGTGCCAGCAGCAACAGGCTGCAGCCCCAGCATTTT. It yields the protein CASSNRLQPQHF. This chain uses TRBV28 with TRBJ1-5, with D perhaps matching TRBD1 (5 bases). V lost 6 bases, J lost 7 bases, and 10 bases lay in between. This CDR3 comprises 12 residues. The germline CDR1 and CDR2 sequences are MDHEN and SYDVKM. The complete variable domain, with remaining parts taken from reference TRBV28 and TRBJ1-5, reads DVKVTQSSRYLVKRTGEKVFLECVQDMDHENMFWYRQDPGLGLRLIYFSYDVKMKEKGDIPEGYSVSREKKERFSLILESASTNQTSMYLCASSNRLQPQHFGDGTRLSIL.

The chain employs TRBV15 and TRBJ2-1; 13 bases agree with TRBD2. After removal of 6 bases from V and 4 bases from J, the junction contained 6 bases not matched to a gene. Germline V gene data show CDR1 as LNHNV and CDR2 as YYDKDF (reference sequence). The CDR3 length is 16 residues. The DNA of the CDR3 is TGTGCCACCAGTTCGACTAGCGGGGGGTCGTACAATGAGCAGTTCTTC. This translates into CATSSTSGGSYNEQFF. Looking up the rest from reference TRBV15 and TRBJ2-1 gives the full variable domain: DAMVIQNPRYQVTQFGKPVTLSCSQTLNHNVMYWYQQKSSQAPKLLFHYYDKDFNNEADTPDNFQSRRPNTSFCFLDIRSPGLGDTAMYLCATSSTSGGSYNEQFFGPGTRLTVL.

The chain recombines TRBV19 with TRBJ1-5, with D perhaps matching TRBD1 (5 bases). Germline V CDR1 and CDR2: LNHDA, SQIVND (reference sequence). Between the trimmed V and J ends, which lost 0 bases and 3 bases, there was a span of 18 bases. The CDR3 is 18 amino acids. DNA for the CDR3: TGTGCCAGTAGTATAGATCTAAGCAGAAGGGGTAACAATCAGCCCCAGCATTTT. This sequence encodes CASSIDLSRRGNNQPQHF.

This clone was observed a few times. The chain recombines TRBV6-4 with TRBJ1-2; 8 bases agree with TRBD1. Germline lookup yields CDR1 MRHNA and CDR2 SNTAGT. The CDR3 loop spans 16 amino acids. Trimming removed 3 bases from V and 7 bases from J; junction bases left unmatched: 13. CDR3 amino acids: CASSELAGRGPRGYTF. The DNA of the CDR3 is TGTGCCAGCAGTGAGTTGGCGGGCAGGGGGCCTCGTGGCTACACCTTC.

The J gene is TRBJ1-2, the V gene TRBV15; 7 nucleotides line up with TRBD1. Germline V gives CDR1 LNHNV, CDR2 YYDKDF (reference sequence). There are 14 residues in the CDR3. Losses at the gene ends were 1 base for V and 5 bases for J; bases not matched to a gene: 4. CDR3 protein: CATSRGTGFYGYTF. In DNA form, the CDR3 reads TGTGCCACCAGCAGAGGGACAGGTTTTTATGGCTACACCTTC.

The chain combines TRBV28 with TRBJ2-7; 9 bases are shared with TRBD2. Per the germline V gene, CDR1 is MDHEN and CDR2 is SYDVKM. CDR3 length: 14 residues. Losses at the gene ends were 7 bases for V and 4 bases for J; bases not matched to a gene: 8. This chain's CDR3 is CASNPGLAGYEQYF. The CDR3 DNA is TGTGCCAGCAACCCGGGACTAGCAGGTTACGAGCAGTACTTC. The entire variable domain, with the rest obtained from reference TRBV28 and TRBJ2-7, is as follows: DVKVTQSSRYLVKRTGEKVFLECVQDMDHENMFWYRQDPGLGLRLIYFSYDVKMKEKGDIPEGYSVSREKKERFSLILESASTNQTSMYLCASNPGLAGYEQYFGPGTRLTVT.

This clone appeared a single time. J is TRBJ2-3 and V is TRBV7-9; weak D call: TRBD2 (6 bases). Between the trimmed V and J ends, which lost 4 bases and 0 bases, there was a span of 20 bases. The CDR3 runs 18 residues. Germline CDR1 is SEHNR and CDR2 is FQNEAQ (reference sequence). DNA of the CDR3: TGTGCCAGCAGCTCCCCCCTTAAGGTAGCGGAGAGCACAGATACGCAGTATTTT. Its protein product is CASSSPLKVAESTDTQYF.

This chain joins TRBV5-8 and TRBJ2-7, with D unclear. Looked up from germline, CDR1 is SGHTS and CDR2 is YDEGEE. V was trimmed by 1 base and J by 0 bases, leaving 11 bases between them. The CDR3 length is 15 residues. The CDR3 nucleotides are TGTGCCAGCAGCTTGTGGGCCATGAGCTCCTACGAGCAGTACTTC. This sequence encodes CASSLWAMSSYEQYF.

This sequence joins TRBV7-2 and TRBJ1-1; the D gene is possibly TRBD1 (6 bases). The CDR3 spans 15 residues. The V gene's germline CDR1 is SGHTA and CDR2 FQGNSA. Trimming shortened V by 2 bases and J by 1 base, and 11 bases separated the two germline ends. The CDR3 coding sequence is TGTGCCAGCAGCTTATTATCCAGGGGGAACACTGAAGCTTTCTTT. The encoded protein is CASSLLSRGNTEAFF.

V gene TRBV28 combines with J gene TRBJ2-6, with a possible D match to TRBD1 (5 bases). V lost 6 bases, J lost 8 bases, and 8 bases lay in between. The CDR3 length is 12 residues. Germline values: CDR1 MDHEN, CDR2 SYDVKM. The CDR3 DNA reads TGTGCCAGCAGGACAGAACCCAACGTCCTGACTTTC. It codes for CASRTEPNVLTF. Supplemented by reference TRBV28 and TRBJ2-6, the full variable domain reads DVKVTQSSRYLVKRTGEKVFLECVQDMDHENMFWYRQDPGLGLRLIYFSYDVKMKEKGDIPEGYSVSREKKERFSLILESASTNQTSMYLCASRTEPNVLTFGAGSRLTVL.